These 2 T cell receptor beta chains share one sample of origin, sequenced in a study of response to subunit inactivated influenza vaccine. Using its own MiXCR run on the RT-PCR reads, TCRdb lists one record per CDR3 protein. The table has 550,000 to 800,000 distinct CDR3 sequences, around 14% seen once. The sample consisted of PBMCs from blood, taken 11 to 12 days after vaccination. The source is a man in his fifties who received an inactivated influenza vaccine.

The chain employs TRBV5-4 and TRBJ2-3; 8 nucleotides agree with TRBD2. Germline V gene sequence: CDR1 SGHNT, CDR2 YYREEE (reference sequence). The CDR3 is 16 residues long. After removal of 5 bases from V and 4 bases from J, the junction contained 12 bases not matched to a gene. The CDR3 reads CASSPAGGAGADTQYF. The CDR3 DNA follows: TGTGCCAGCAGTCCGGCCGGGGGGGCCGGCGCAGATACGCAGTATTTT.

This chain connects TRBV11-2 to TRBJ2-5; D gene uncertain. This CDR3 is built from 15 residues. V lost 7 bases and J 1 base, leaving 16 bases between the germline ends. CDR1 and CDR2 (germline): SGHAT, FQNNGV. CDR3 loop: CASTNEAGPQETQYF. The CDR3 coding sequence is TGTGCCAGCACCAACGAGGCCGGTCCCCAAGAGACCCAGTACTTC.